Listed below are T cell receptor beta chains from one sample, sequenced in a study of a mutant IDH1 vaccine in newly diagnosed glioma. TCRdb's table, derived via immunoSEQ multiplex PCR, lists solely in-frame clones and lacks some. The sample contains about 98,000 clones, around 90% of which appear only once. The specimen comprised PBMCs, sampled from a glioma patient treated with radiotherapy, temozolomide or both. The receptor source for this set is a woman aged 50 to 60 with glioma. CDR3s include the opening cysteine and the closing phenylalanine or tryptophan. The order of the fields is clone size, V gene, J gene, D gene, CDR3 DNA, CDR3 protein. The D gene is left open where the match is weak. Clone size is not always given. Where it is, it says once, few, many or a class for expanded clones.

>once|TRBV10-2|TRBJ1-2|TRBD1
TGCGCCAGCAGTGAGTCTGGGACAGCCCTTGGCTACACCTTC
CASSESGTALGYTF
>.|TRBV5-1|TRBJ1-1|.
TGCGCCAGCAGCTACGCTACGGGGGGGTCGAGTACTGAAGCTTTCTTT
CASSYATGGSSTEAFF
>.|TRBV10-2|TRBJ2-3|.
TGCGCCAGCAAGAATTCAGATACGCAGTATTTT
CASKNSDTQYF
>.|TRBV19|TRBJ2-7|.
TGTGCCAGTAGTATTGTCGGGGATCGAATGTCCTACGAGCAGTACTTC
CASSIVGDRMSYEQYF
>.|TRBV18|TRBJ2-1|TRBD2
TGTGCCAGCTCACCACCGGGGGGACTAGACAATGAGCAGTTCTTC
CASSPPGGLDNEQFF
>.|TRBV6-5|TRBJ2-1|TRBD1
TGTGCCAGCAGTTACAAGGGGGCGCGGGTGCACAATGAGCAGTTCTTC
CASSYKGARVHNEQFF
>.|TRBV28|TRBJ2-5|.
TGTGCCAGCAGTTTGTCGGGATCGAGGGAGACCCAGTACTTC
CASSLSGSRETQYF
>.|TRBV9|TRBJ2-3|.
TGTGCCAGCAGCGTAAGAGAGACAGATACGCAGTATTTT
CASSVRETDTQYF
>once|TRBV2|TRBJ1-2|.
TGTGCCAGCAGTGTGAGGGGCAACTATGGCTACACCTTC
CASSVRGNYGYTF
>.|TRBV5-1|TRBJ1-2|.
TGCGCCAGCAGGAGGGACAATGGCTATGGCTACACCTTC
CASRRDNGYGYTF
>once|TRBV7-7|TRBJ2-5|.
TGTGCTAGCAGCGCGGACCGAGCAGAGACCCAGTACTTC
CASSADRAETQYF
>.|TRBV30|TRBJ2-3|.
TGTGCCTGGAGGCCAGGGTGGGATACGCAGTATTTT
CAWRPGWDTQYF
>.|TRBV7-3|TRBJ1-1|.
TGTGCCAGCAGAAAGGACAGGAACACTGAAGCTTTCTTT
CASRKDRNTEAFF
>.|TRBV19|TRBJ1-2|.
TGTGCCAGTAGTAGTGGTAACTATGGCTACACCTTC
CASSSGNYGYTF
>.|TRBV4-2|TRBJ2-1|.
TGTGCCAGCAGCCAAGACGGCGGTCTAAGGGGGGATGAGCAGTTCTTC
CASSQDGGLRGDEQFF